Listed here are 20 T cell receptor beta chains from one sample, sequenced in a study of early T cells in non-severe SARS-CoV-2 infection. TCRdb re-called the 5' RACE reads through MiXCR, storing one row per CDR3 protein. This table holds tens of thousands of distinct CDR3 sequences, roughly 12% found once. The source material was whole blood. Source of these receptors: an adult who was a healthcare worker with PCR-confirmed SARS-CoV-2 infection or an uninfected control (not recorded which).

This clonotype appeared a few times. The CDR3 loop reads CATSRDPRGGYEQYF. In DNA, the CDR3 is TGTGCCACCAGCAGAGATCCCCGGGGGGGTTACGAGCAGTACTTC. This chain joins TRBV15 and TRBJ2-7; 8 bases are shared with TRBD2. Per germline, CDR1 LNHNV and CDR2 YYDKDF (reference sequence). The J segment lost 4 bases and the V segment lost 0 bases, leaving 5 bases of the junction unmatched. This CDR3 has 15 amino acids.

In its sample, this clonotype was seen a few times. The chain employs TRBV10-3 and TRBJ1-2; 10 positions match TRBD1. CDR3 length: 13 amino acids. V was pared by 8 bases and J by 4 bases, with 4 bases of the junction left unmatched. Germline lookup yields CDR1 ENHRY and CDR2 SYGVKD. Written as DNA, the CDR3 is TGTGCCATCGTGAGGGACAGGGGCTATGGCTACACCTTC. The encoded protein is CAIVRDRGYGYTF.

The V call is TRBV7-8, the J call TRBJ2-7, with D hard to call. This CDR3 is 16 amino acids long. Germline CDR1 and CDR2: SGHVS and FQNEAQ. Trimming removed 5 bases at V and 4 bases at J, with 21 bases between. The CDR3 region has the DNA TGTGCCAGCAGCCCCTCTGGGGTTCCAGCCGGTTACGAGCAGTACTTC. Residues: CASSPSGVPAGYEQYF.

There are many counts of this clonotype. The chain carries TRBV4-1 and TRBJ2-1; 7 bases align to TRBD1. This CDR3 comprises 16 residues. The germline gives CDR1 MGHRA, CDR2 YSYEKL. The ends lost 3 bases at V and 5 bases at J; junction bases unmatched: 10. The CDR3 sequence: CASSHPRDSRNNEQFF. The CDR3 DNA is TGCGCCAGCAGCCATCCCCGGGACAGCCGAAACAATGAGCAGTTCTTC.

This clonotype turned up a few times. The chain links TRBV20-1 to TRBJ2-3; 9 bases agree with TRBD1. The CDR3 totals 17 residues. J gave up 2 bases and V 5 bases, and 14 bases lay outside the gene matches. CDR1 and CDR2 (germline): DFQATT, SNEGSKA (reference sequence). The CDR3 here is CSAPGTGSSGNTDTQYF. DNA of the CDR3: TGCAGTGCTCCCGGGACAGGGTCAAGCGGCAACACAGATACGCAGTATTTT.

Comment on this clonotype: As the CDR3 is not closed by the conserved phenylalanine or tryptophan, this likely results from a read error. The genes are TRBV11-2 and TRBJ2-7; 14 bases line up with TRBD2. The CDR3 is made up of 14 amino acids. Germline CDR1 SGHAT, CDR2 FQNNGV. V gave up 6 bases and J gave up 6 bases; unmatched junction bases: 4. The CDR3 DNA follows: TGTGCCAGCAGATCCGGGACTAGCGGGAGCGAGCAGTACTAC. Translation: CASRSGTSGSEQYY.

This clonotype was observed a few times. The rearrangement links TRBV6-1 to TRBJ1-6; maybe TRBD1 (6 bases). Trimming left V 4 bases short and J 9 bases short, with 16 bases between. Germline V gene lookup returns CDR1 MNHNS and CDR2 SASEGT. The CDR3 has 15 residues. CDR3 amino acids: CASSGQVPPGSPLHF. DNA of the CDR3: TGTGCCAGCAGTGGACAGGTCCCTCCGGGTTCACCCCTCCACTTT.

Details on this clonotype: Just one base apart from a much larger clone, this may be a read error. The V gene is TRBV9, the J gene TRBJ2-7; 9 bases agree with TRBD2. This CDR3 has 15 residues. From germline, CDR1 is SGDLS and CDR2 YYNGEE. The CDR3 sequence: CANSARLAESYEQYF. CDR3 coding DNA: TGTGCCAACAGCGCCCGACTAGCGGAATCCTACGAGCAGTACTTC.

This clonotype was observed many times. This chain uses TRBV11-2 with TRBJ2-1; D call uncertain. This CDR3 spans 14 amino acids. Germline loops: CDR1 SGHAT, CDR2 FQNNGV. The V and J ends lost 5 bases and 7 bases respectively, with 15 bases between them. CDR3 sequence: CASSPEVYLNEQFF. The DNA of the CDR3 is TGTGCCAGCAGCCCCGAAGTATACCTAAATGAGCAGTTCTTC.

This clonotype was seen ten or more times. The chain recombines TRBV20-1 with TRBJ2-1; D perhaps matches TRBD2 (6 bases). Germline loops: CDR1 DFQATT, CDR2 SNEGSKA (reference sequence). This CDR3 contains 13 residues. V lost 6 bases and J 10 bases, leaving 19 bases between the germline ends. Here the CDR3 reads CSANSGAKEEQFF. Here the CDR3 DNA reads TGCAGTGCAAATAGCGGAGCTAAAGAGGAGCAGTTCTTC.

This clonotype was counted ten times or more. The rearrangement joins TRBV6-2 or TRBV6-3 to TRBJ1-2, with a tentative D call TRBD1 (5 bases). Germline assignment: CDR1 MNHEY and CDR2 SVGEGT. CDR3 length: 15 amino acids. The ends were cut back, 2 bases at V and 8 bases at J, with 18 bases in the middle. The CDR3 bases are TGTGCCAGCAGTTACCAGCCAGGGCTAAGGGAAGGCTACACCTTC. Translating it yields CASSYQPGLREGYTF.

This clonotype was recorded a few times. The chain links TRBV28 to TRBJ1-5; D uncertain. V lost 6 bases and J lost 9, with 9 bases in between. The CDR3 runs to 11 residues. The V gene's germline CDR1 is MDHEN and CDR2 SYDVKM. CDR3 in DNA: TGTGCCAGCAGCCGCCTGGGGCCCCAGCATTTT. Protein: CASSRLGPQHF.

This clonotype has ten or more counts. The chain recombines TRBV7-2 with TRBJ2-1, with TRBD1 matching over 7 bases. V dropped 7 bases and J dropped 9; count of bases not matched to a gene: 15. Germline CDR1 SGHTA, CDR2 FQGNSA. The CDR3 consists of 15 residues. CDR3 sequence (DNA): TGTGCCAGCACCCTAGGGGGTCAAGGGGGCACTGAGCAGTTCTTC. Translated: CASTLGGQGGTEQFF.

This clonotype was counted many times. The genes are TRBV9 and TRBJ1-2; perhaps TRBD1 as D (6 bases). This CDR3 spans 14 amino acids. Germline V gene lookup returns CDR1 SGDLS and CDR2 YYNGEE. V lost 2 bases, J lost 8 bases, and 16 bases lay in between. The DNA for the CDR3 is TGTGCCAGCAGCGTCCCTCAACAGGGTAACGGCTACACCTTC. Its translation is CASSVPQQGNGYTF.

A few counts support this clonotype. V and J are TRBV10-3 and TRBJ1-5; no clear D. In germline, CDR1 is ENHRY, CDR2 SYGVKD. V dropped 6 bases and J dropped 3 bases, with 9 bases sitting between them. This CDR3 is 13 amino acids long. Here the CDR3 reads CAISSDANQPQHF. CDR3 nucleotides: TGTGCCATCAGCTCGGACGCCAATCAGCCCCAGCATTTT.

In its sample, this clonotype was seen many times. The chain combines TRBV6-6 with TRBJ2-5; 9 bases are a match to TRBD1. This CDR3 comprises 15 residues. V lost 4 bases and J lost 1; bases outside the gene matches: 4. Looked up from germline, CDR1 is MNHNY and CDR2 is SVGAGI (reference sequence). The CDR3: CASSSPGQGQETQYF. CDR3 DNA sequence: TGTGCCAGCAGTTCCCCGGGACAGGGCCAAGAGACCCAGTACTTC.

The chain employs TRBV24-1 and TRBJ2-2; D possibly matches TRBD1 or TRBD2 (5 bases each). With 2 bases removed from V and 4 bases from J, the gap between germline ends came to 7 bases. CDR1 and CDR2 (germline): KGHDR, SFDVKD. This CDR3 contains 14 residues. In DNA, the CDR3 is TGTGCCACCAGTGATTGGGGGTCCACCGGGGAGCTGTTTTTT. Amino acid sequence: CATSDWGSTGELFF.

This clonotype was found a few times. The rearrangement links TRBV5-6 to TRBJ1-5, with TRBD1 identical over 7 bases. The CDR3 length is 15 residues. The germline gives CDR1 SGHDT, CDR2 YYEEEE. The V and J ends lost 4 bases and 2 bases, in that order; junction bases with no gene match: 6. CDR3 coding DNA: TGTGCCAGCAGCCGGATCGACAGGGGCAATCAGCCCCAGCATTTT. As protein: CASSRIDRGNQPQHF.

This clonotype was seen repeatedly, ten times or more. J is TRBJ2-5 and V is TRBV7-9; TRBD1 aligns across 9 bases. The CDR3 totals 15 residues. The V segment lost 5 bases and the J segment 4 bases; nucleotides outside the gene matches: 8. From germline, CDR1 is SEHNR and CDR2 FQNEAQ (reference sequence). CDR3 coding DNA: TGTGCCAGCAGCACCCGCGGACAGGGGAGAGAGACCCAGTACTTC. Translation gives CASSTRGQGRETQYF.

The chain couples TRBV6-5 to TRBJ2-2; 7 bases align to TRBD1. The CDR3 length is 14 residues. Germline CDR1 MNHEY, CDR2 SVGAGI. Trimming at V came to 7 bases and at J to 6 bases, leaving 8 bases not matched to a gene. The CDR3 reads CASIRTGKSGELFF. For the CDR3, the DNA is TGTGCCAGCATTCGGACAGGAAAATCCGGGGAGCTGTTTTTT.